This TCR beta chain originates from a study of cytomegalovirus exposure and HLA in healthy donors. General observations from the study: The study designated some 180 TCR beta chains cytomegalovirus-associated. The authors assumed roughly uniform sequencing depth across donors for presence/absence analyses. Likely technical artifact: a cluster of highly shared sequence variants. Reports described diagnosis of cytomegalovirus status by the classifier as highly specific and sensitive.

Details on this clone: The antigen remains unidentified.

Primers for the PCR totalled 60 Vbeta and 13 Jbeta. Data came from immunoSEQ multiplex PCR; TCRdb stores just in-frame clones and leaves some out. This table has some 140,000 clones, more than 60% appearing once. The TCR was taken from a young woman in good health and CMV-seronegative. Sequenced material: PBMCs.

As DNA, the CDR3 is TGTGCTAGCGCCCGGGGGATAACCACTGAAGCTTTCTTT. Protein: CASARGITTEAFF. This rearrangement joins TRBV12-5 to TRBJ1-1, with D possibly TRBD1 on 5 matching bases. The V gene's germline CDR1 is LGHNT and CDR2 FRNRAP. V lost 9 bases and J 4 bases, leaving 15 bases between the germline ends. This CDR3 spans 13 amino acids.